This paragraph reports one TCR beta chain. This sample is drawn from a study of T cell responses to AZD1222 COVID-19 vaccine. Clones were sequenced by immunoSEQ multiplex PCR, and TCRdb holds only the in-frame ones, with some missing. This table holds 83,000 or so clones, about nine tenths found once. V lost 5 bases to trimming and J lost 6 bases, with 20 bases between them. CDR3 size: 15 residues. Germline V CDR1 and CDR2: SGHVS, FQNEAQ. This TCR derives from an adult who received the AZD1222 COVID-19 vaccine. This material consisted of peripheral blood, taken 28 days after the second AZD1222 dose. The chain couples TRBV7-8 to TRBJ2-7; no clear D gene. CDR3 in amino acids: CASSLYRASMGEQYF. The CDR3 nucleotides read TGTGCCAGCAGCCTATACCGGGCCAGTATGGGCGAGCAGTACTTC.